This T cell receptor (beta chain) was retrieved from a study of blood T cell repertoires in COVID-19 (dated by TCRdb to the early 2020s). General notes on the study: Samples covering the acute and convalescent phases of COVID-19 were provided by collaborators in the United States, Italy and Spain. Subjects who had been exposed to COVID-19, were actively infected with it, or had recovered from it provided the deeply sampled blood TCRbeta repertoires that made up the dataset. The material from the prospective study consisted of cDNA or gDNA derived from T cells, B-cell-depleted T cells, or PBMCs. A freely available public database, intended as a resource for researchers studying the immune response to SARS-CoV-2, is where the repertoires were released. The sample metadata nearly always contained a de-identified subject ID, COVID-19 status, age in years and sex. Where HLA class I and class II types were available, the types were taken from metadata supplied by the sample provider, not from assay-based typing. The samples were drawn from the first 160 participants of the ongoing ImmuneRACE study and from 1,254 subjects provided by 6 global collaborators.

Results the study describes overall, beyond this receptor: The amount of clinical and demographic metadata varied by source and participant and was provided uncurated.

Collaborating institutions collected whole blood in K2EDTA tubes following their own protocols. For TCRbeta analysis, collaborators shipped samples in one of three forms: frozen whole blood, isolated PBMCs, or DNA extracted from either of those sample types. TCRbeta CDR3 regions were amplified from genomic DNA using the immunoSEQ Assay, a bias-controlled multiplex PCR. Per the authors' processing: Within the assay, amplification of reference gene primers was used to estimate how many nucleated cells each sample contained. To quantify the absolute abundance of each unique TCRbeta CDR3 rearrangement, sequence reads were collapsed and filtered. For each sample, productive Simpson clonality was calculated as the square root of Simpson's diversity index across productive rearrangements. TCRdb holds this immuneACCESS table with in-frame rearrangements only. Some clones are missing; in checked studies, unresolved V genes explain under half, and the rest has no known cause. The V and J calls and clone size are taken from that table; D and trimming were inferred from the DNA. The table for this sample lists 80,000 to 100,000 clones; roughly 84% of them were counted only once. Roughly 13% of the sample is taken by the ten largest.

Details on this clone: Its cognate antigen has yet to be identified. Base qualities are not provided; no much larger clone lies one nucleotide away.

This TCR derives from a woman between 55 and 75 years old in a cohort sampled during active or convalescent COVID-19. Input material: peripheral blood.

The CDR3 protein: CASRWTSGSPYEQYF. The DNA sequence is as follows: TGCGCCAGCAGGTGGACTAGCGGGAGTCCCTACGAGCAGTACTTC. This receptor chain uses TRBV5-1 and TRBJ2-7, with 13 central nucleotides matching TRBD2. Including cysteine and phenylalanine, the CDR3 has 15 amino acids. The kept DNA is CDR3 alone, 45 bases in frame from the first base. Germline trimming: 5 bases from V, 2 bases from J; junction bases outside gene matches: 4. Sequences SGHRS (CDR1) and YFSETQ (CDR2) are obtained from the germline V gene.